This entry concerns a single TCR beta chain. The CDR3 is 15 amino acids. Unmatched junction bases numbered 13, after V lost 6 bases and J lost 8 bases. The germline CDR1 and CDR2 sequences are MNHEY and SVGAGI. These data are taken from a study of blood T cell repertoires in COVID-19. The repertoire was sequenced with immunoSEQ multiplex PCR; TCRdb's copy has only in-frame clones and lacks some. This sample has 110,000 to 150,000 clones, with 84% found just once. This clonotype was obtained from a human donor in a cohort sampled during active COVID-19. Sequenced sample: peripheral blood. The V gene is TRBV6-5, the J gene TRBJ1-5; TRBD1 matches at 7 bases. CDR3 sequence (DNA): TGTGCCAGCAGGGGGACAGAATTGGGATCCGAGCCCCAGCATTTT. This translates into CASRGTELGSEPQHF.